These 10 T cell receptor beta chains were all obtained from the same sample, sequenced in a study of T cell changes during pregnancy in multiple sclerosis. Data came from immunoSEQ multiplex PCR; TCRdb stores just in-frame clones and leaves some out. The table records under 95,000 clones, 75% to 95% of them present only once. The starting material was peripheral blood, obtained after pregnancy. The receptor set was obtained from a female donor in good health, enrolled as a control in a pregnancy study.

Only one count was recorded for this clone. The CDR3: CASSLDGRGYGYTF. The CDR3 bases are TGTGCCAGCAGCTTAGACGGAAGGGGCTATGGCTACACCTTC. The rearrangement joins TRBV11-2 to TRBJ1-2; TRBD1 is a possible D gene (5 bases). The germline V and J ends were trimmed by 0 bases and 4 bases, with 9 bases remaining between them. The germline V gene encodes CDR1 SGHAT and CDR2 FQNNGV. The CDR3 length is 14 residues.

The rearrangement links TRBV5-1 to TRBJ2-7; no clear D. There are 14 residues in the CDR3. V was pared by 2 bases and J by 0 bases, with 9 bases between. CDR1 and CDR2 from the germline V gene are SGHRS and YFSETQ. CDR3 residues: CASSLIAFSYEQYF. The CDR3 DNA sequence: TGCGCCAGCAGCTTAATAGCCTTCTCCTACGAGCAGTACTTC.

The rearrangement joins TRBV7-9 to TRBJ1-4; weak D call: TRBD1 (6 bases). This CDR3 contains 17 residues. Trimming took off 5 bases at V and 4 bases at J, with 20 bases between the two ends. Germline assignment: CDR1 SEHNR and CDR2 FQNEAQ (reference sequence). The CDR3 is CASSPYQGQRFNEKLFF. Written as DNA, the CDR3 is TGTGCCAGCAGCCCATACCAAGGACAGCGCTTTAATGAAAAACTGTTTTTT.

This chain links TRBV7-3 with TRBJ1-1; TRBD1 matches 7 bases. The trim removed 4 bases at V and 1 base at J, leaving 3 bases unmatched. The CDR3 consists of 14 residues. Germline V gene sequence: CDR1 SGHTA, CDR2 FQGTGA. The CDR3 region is CASSSQGGNTEAFF. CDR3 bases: TGTGCCAGCAGCTCCCAGGGGGGGAACACTGAAGCTTTCTTT.

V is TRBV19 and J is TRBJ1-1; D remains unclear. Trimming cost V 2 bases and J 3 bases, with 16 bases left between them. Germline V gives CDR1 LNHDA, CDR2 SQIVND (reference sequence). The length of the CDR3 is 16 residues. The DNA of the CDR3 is TGTGCCAGTAGTATAAGCGGGGATGGGTGGTACACTGAAGCTTTCTTT. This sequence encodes CASSISGDGWYTEAFF.

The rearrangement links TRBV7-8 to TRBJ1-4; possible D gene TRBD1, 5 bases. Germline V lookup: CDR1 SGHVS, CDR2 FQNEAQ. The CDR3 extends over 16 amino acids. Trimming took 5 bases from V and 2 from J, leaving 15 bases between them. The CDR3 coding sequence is TGTGCCAGCAGCCCAAACAGGTTCGCGACTAATGAAAAACTGTTTTTT. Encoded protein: CASSPNRFATNEKLFF.

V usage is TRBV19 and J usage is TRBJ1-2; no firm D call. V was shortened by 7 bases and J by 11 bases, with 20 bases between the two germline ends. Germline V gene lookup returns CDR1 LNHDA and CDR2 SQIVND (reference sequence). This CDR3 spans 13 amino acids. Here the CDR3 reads CASTRGRESRYTF. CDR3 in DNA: TGTGCCAGTACCCGAGGGAGGGAATCCCGATACACCTTC.

The CDR3: CASSSRGLAGGPNEQFF. CDR3 bases: TGTGCCAGCAGCTCCCGAGGGCTAGCGGGGGGGCCTAATGAGCAGTTCTTC. This chain links TRBV9 with TRBJ2-1; 12 positions agree with TRBD2. J gave up 7 bases and V 4 bases, and 12 bases lay outside the gene matches. Germline CDR1 and CDR2: SGDLS and YYNGEE. The CDR3 totals 17 residues.

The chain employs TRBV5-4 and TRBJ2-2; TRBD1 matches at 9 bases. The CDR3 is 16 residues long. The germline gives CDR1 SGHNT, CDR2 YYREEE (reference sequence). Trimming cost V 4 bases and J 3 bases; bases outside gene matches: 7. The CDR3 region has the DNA TGTGCCAGCAGCCTTAGACAGGGGGTTGACACCGGGGAGCTGTTTTTT. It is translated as CASSLRQGVDTGELFF.

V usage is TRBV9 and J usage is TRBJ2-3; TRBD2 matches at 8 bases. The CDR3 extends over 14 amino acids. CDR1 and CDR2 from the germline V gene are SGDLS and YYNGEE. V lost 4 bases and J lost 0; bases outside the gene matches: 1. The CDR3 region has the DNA TGTGCCAGCAGCCGGGGGGGAAGCACAGATACGCAGTATTTT. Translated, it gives CASSRGGSTDTQYF.